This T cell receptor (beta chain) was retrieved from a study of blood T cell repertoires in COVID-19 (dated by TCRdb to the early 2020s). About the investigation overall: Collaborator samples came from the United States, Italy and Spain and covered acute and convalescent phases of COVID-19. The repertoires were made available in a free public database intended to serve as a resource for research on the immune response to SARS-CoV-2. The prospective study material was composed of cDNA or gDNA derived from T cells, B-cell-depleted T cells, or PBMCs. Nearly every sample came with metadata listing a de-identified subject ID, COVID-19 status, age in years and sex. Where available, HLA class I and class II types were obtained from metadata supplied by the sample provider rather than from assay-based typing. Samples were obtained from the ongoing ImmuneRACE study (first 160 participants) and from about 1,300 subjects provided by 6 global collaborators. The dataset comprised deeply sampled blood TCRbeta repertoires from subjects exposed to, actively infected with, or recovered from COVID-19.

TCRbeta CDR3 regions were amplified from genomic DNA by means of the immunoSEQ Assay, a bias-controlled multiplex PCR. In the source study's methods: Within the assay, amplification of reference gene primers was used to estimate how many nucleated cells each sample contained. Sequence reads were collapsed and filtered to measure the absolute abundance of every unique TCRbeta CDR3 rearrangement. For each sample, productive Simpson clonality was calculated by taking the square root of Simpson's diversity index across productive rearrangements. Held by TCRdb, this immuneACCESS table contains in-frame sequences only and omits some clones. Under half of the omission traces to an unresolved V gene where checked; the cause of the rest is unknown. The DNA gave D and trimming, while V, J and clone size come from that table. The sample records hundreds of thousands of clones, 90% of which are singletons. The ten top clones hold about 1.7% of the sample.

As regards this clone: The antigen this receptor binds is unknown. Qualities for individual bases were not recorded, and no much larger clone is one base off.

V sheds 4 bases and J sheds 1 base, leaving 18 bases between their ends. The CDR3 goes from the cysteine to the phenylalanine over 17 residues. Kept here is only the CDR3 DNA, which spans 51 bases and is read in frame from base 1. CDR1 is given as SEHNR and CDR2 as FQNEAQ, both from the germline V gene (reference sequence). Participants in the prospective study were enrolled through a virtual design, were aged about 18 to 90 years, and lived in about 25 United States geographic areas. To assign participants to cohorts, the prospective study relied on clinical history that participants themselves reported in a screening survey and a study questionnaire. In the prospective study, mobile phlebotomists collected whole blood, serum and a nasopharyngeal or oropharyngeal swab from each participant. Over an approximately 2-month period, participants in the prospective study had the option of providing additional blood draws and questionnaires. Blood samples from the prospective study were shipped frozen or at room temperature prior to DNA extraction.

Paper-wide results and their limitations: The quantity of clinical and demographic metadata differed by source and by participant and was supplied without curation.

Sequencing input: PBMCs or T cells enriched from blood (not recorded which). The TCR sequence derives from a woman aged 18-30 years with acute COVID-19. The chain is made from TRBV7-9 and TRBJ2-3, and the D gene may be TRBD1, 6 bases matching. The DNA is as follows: TGTGCCAGCAGCTCACAGGGACCGGTTTTCGGCACAGATACGCAGTATTTT. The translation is CASSSQGPVFGTDTQYF.